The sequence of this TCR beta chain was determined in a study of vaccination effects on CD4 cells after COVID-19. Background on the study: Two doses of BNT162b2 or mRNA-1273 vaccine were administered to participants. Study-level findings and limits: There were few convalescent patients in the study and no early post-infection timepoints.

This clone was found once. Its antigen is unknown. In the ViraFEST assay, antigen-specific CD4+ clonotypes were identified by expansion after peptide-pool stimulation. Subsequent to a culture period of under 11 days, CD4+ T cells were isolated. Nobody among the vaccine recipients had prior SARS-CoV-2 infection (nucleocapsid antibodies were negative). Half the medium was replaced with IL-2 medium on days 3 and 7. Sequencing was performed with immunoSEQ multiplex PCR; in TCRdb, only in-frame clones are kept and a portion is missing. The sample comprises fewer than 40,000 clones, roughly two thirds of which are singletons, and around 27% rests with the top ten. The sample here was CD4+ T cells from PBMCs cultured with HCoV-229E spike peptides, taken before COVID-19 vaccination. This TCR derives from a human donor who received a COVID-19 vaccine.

The CDR3 protein is CASSPHGGPNEQFF. CDR3 DNA: TGTGCCAGCAGCCCACATGGGGGACCCAATGAGCAGTTCTTC. The V gene is TRBV7-2, the J gene TRBJ2-1; D might be TRBD1 or TRBD2, each matching 5 bases. The CDR3 covers 14 residues. Germline-derived CDR1 and CDR2 are SGHTA and FQGNSA. Trimming left V 5 bases short and J 6 bases short, with 14 bases between.